The 28 T cell receptor beta chains reported below all come from one sample, sequenced in a study of OX40 agonist ivuxolimab in advanced cancers. Profiled with immunoSEQ multiplex PCR; TCRdb holds only in-frame clones, not every one. This table has about 42,000 clones, 75% to 90% appearing once. The sample was CD4+ or CD8+ T cells sorted from blood, taken in a trial of the OX40 agonist ivuxolimab. Source of these receptors: an adult with an advanced solid tumor such as melanoma, head and neck, liver or kidney cancer.

The chain uses TRBV4-1 and TRBJ1-1; the D gene is possibly TRBD1 (6 bases). Trimming shortened V by 4 bases and J by 0 bases, and 9 bases separated the two germline ends. The CDR3 runs 14 residues. Germline values: CDR1 MGHRA, CDR2 YSYEKL. For the CDR3, the DNA is TGCGCCAGCAGCCCAAGGACAGTGAACACTGAAGCTTTCTTT. This translates into CASSPRTVNTEAFF.

This sequence joins TRBV7-9 and TRBJ2-7; D uncertain. The V and J ends lost 5 bases and 5 bases respectively, with 13 bases between them. The CDR3 length is 13 residues. Germline values: CDR1 SEHNR, CDR2 FQNEAQ (reference sequence). Here the CDR3 DNA reads TGTGCCAGCAGCGCCCGGGTTAACGACGAGCAGTACTTC. Translation: CASSARVNDEQYF.

V is TRBV4-3 and J is TRBJ2-1; D unresolved. Trimming took off 0 bases at V and 0 bases at J, with 6 bases between the two ends. The CDR3 contains 15 residues. The germline gives CDR1 LGHNA, CDR2 YSLEER. CDR3 protein: CASSQETHSYNEQFF. DNA of the CDR3: TGCGCCAGCAGCCAAGAAACCCACTCCTACAATGAGCAGTTCTTC.

The CDR3: CASSQDSPPIPTNEKLFF. In DNA form, the CDR3 reads TGCGCCAGCAGCCAAGATTCCCCCCCGATACCAACTAATGAAAAACTGTTTTTT. The chain carries TRBV4-3 and TRBJ1-4; no firm D call. Germline values: CDR1 LGHNA, CDR2 YSLEER. This CDR3 has 18 residues. V lost 0 bases and J 0 bases, leaving 14 bases between the germline ends.

The chain joins TRBV27 to TRBJ2-3, with D maybe TRBD2 (6 bases). Trimming pared 7 bases from V and 0 bases from J, leaving 17 bases between. Germline V CDR1 and CDR2: MNHEY, SMNVEV (reference sequence). The CDR3 length is 16 residues. CDR3 residues: CASTPAGRPSTDTQYF. The CDR3 DNA sequence: TGTGCCAGCACCCCCGCGGGGCGGCCCAGCACAGATACGCAGTATTTT.

CDR3 sequence: CASSLELAGGNEQFF. CDR3 sequence (DNA): TGCGCCAGCAGCTTGGAACTAGCGGGAGGCAATGAGCAGTTCTTC. The chain uses TRBV5-1 and TRBJ2-1; 12 nucleotides align to TRBD2. V shed 0 bases and J 6 bases; nucleotides not matched to a gene: 1. Germline assignment: CDR1 SGHRS and CDR2 YFSETQ. There are 15 residues in the CDR3.

V usage is TRBV6-5 and J usage is TRBJ2-7; the D gene is possibly TRBD2 (5 bases). V was cut by 4 bases and J by 2 bases, with 12 bases left in between. This CDR3 has 14 residues. Per germline, CDR1 MNHEY and CDR2 SVGAGI. The CDR3 region has the DNA TGTGCCAGCAGTTTCGGGAAGAAGCCCTACGAGCAGTACTTC. Protein product: CASSFGKKPYEQYF.

This clone was seen a few times. The chain employs TRBV2 and TRBJ1-1; D not resolved. Per the germline V gene, CDR1 is SNHLY and CDR2 is FYNNEI. The length of the CDR3 is 10 residues. Trimming stripped 6 bases from V and 11 bases from J, with 10 bases between. CDR3 coding DNA: TGTGCCAGCAGAGGTAGAGTTGCTTTCTTT. This encodes CASRGRVAFF.

A few counts support this clone. This sample includes further DNA sequences coding for the same CDR3. The chain is built from TRBV5-5 and TRBJ2-7; TRBD1 agrees at 12 bases. Germline values: CDR1 SGHKS, CDR2 YYEKEE (reference sequence). The CDR3 covers 14 residues. V dropped 4 bases and J dropped 4; count of bases not matched to a gene: 3. CDR3 sequence: CASSPGQGAYEQYF. The CDR3 bases are TGTGCCAGCAGCCCGGGACAGGGGGCATACGAGCAGTACTTC.

The chain is built from TRBV9 and TRBJ1-2; 8 nucleotides line up with TRBD1. Germline V lookup: CDR1 SGDLS, CDR2 YYNGEE. V trimming: 3 bases; J trimming: 2 bases; junction bases outside the gene matches: 12. The CDR3 has 17 residues. CDR3 protein: CASSAGTGGPINYGYTF. The CDR3 DNA reads TGTGCCAGCAGCGCCGGGACAGGCGGACCTATAAACTATGGCTACACCTTC.

The V and J genes are TRBV7-9 and TRBJ2-7, with 8 nucleotides matching TRBD1. The CDR3 runs to 15 residues. Germline CDR1 and CDR2: SEHNR and FQNEAQ (reference sequence). Trimming cost V 3 bases and J 2 bases; bases outside gene matches: 6. The CDR3 nucleotides are TGTGCCAGCAGCTTCACACAGGGGGGCCCCTACGAGCAGTACTTC. The encoded protein is CASSFTQGGPYEQYF.

The chain couples TRBV5-5 to TRBJ2-5, with 8 bases that match TRBD1. Germline-derived CDR1 and CDR2 are SGHKS and YYEKEE (reference sequence). V gave up 5 bases and J gave up 3 bases; unmatched junction bases: 9. CDR3 length: 15 residues. In nucleotides, the CDR3 is TGTGCCAGCAGAGTTCCGGGACAGGTAAAAGAGACCCAGTACTTC. Translation gives CASRVPGQVKETQYF.

This clone occurred a few times. CDR3 coding DNA: TGTGCCAGCGATAATCCCGGACAGGTGACCTACGAGCAGTACTTC. It yields the protein CASDNPGQVTYEQYF. The chain combines TRBV2 with TRBJ2-7, with 7 bases fitting TRBD1. Germline V gene sequence: CDR1 SNHLY, CDR2 FYNNEI. The ends lost 8 bases at V and 2 bases at J; junction bases unmatched: 12. The CDR3 consists of 15 residues.

V is TRBV9 and J is TRBJ2-7; 9 bases are shared with TRBD2. Trimming at V came to 3 bases and at J to 6 bases, leaving 16 bases not matched to a gene. CDR3 length equals 17 residues. Germline V gene lookup returns CDR1 SGDLS and CDR2 YYNGEE. This CDR3 is CASSAFLRLAGTSEQYF. CDR3 sequence (DNA): TGTGCCAGCAGCGCCTTCTTGCGGCTAGCGGGAACTAGCGAGCAGTACTTC.

This chain uses TRBV28 with TRBJ2-1, with TRBD1 matching 8 bases. Trimming cost V 5 bases and J 6 bases; bases outside gene matches: 9. Germline CDR1 reads MDHEN; CDR2 reads SYDVKM. This CDR3 spans 15 amino acids. This chain's CDR3 is CASSRDRGIPNEQFF. The CDR3 DNA reads TGTGCCAGCAGTCGAGACAGGGGAATTCCCAATGAGCAGTTCTTC. The full variable domain, its missing parts supplied by reference TRBV28 and TRBJ2-1, is DVKVTQSSRYLVKRTGEKVFLECVQDMDHENMFWYRQDPGLGLRLIYFSYDVKMKEKGDIPEGYSVSREKKERFSLILESASTNQTSMYLCASSRDRGIPNEQFFGPGTRLTVL.

The genes are TRBV9 and TRBJ1-3, with 9 positions matching TRBD1. The ends lost 3 bases at V and 0 bases at J; junction bases unmatched: 7. The germline gives CDR1 SGDLS, CDR2 YYNGEE. The CDR3 has 17 residues. The CDR3 DNA follows: TGTGCCAGCAGCGGAAGACAGGGGGTCCACTCTGGAAACACCATATATTTT. Translation gives CASSGRQGVHSGNTIYF.

The CDR3 bases are TGTGCCAGCAGTTTCGTACTAGTGGGGTCCTACAATGAGCAGTTCTTC. It codes for CASSFVLVGSYNEQFF. The chain recombines TRBV28 with TRBJ2-1; perhaps TRBD2 as D (5 bases). Germline CDR1 reads MDHEN; CDR2 reads SYDVKM. Between the trimmed V and J ends, which lost 3 bases and 1 base, there was a span of 13 bases. The CDR3 runs to 16 residues.

This chain connects TRBV9 to TRBJ2-3; a possible D gene is TRBD2 (5 bases). V was shortened by 0 bases and J by 2 bases, with 19 bases between the two germline ends. The CDR3 is made up of 18 amino acids. CDR1 and CDR2 from the germline V gene are SGDLS and YYNGEE. This CDR3 reads CASSVEGSGGRNTDTQYF. DNA of the CDR3: TGTGCCAGCAGCGTAGAGGGATCGGGCGGGCGAAACACAGATACGCAGTATTTT.

The chain combines TRBV25-1 with TRBJ2-7; D is unclear. The germline V and J ends were trimmed by 4 bases and 3 bases, with 4 bases remaining between them. Looked up from germline, CDR1 is MGHDK and CDR2 is SYGVNS. This CDR3 comprises 11 residues. The CDR3 DNA is TGTGCCAGCAGTGGGGGCTACGAGCAGTACTTC. Translating it yields CASSGGYEQYF.

This chain joins TRBV25-1 and TRBJ2-1; TRBD2 agrees at 7 bases. Germline assignment: CDR1 MGHDK and CDR2 SYGVNS. Trimming took 0 bases from V and 5 from J; bases not matched to a gene: 4. This CDR3 has 15 residues. In nucleotides, the CDR3 is TGTGCCAGCAGTGAATACCGGGAGGTGAACAATGAGCAGTTCTTC. Translating gives CASSEYREVNNEQFF. Variable domain in full (rest from reference TRBV25-1 and TRBJ2-1): EADIYQTPRYLVIGTGKKITLECSQTMGHDKMYWYQQDPGMELHLIHYSYGVNSTEKGDLSSESTVSRIRTEHFPLTLESARPSHTSQYLCASSEYREVNNEQFFGPGTRLTVL.

For the CDR3, the DNA is TGTGCCAGCAGCTCCGTCCAGATTAACACTGAAGCTTTCTTT. Its protein is CASSSVQINTEAFF. V is TRBV11-2 and J is TRBJ1-1; D is uncertain. V gave up 4 bases and J gave up 2 bases, with 11 bases separating them. The germline gives CDR1 SGHAT, CDR2 FQNNGV. This CDR3 comprises 14 residues. Full variable domain (rest looked up from reference TRBV11-2 and TRBJ1-1): EAGVAQSPRYKIIEKRQSVAFWCNPISGHATLYWYQQILGQGPKLLIQFQNNGVVDDSQLPKDRFSAERLKGVDSTLKIQPAKLEDSAVYLCASSSVQINTEAFFGQGTRLTVV.

The rearrangement joins TRBV16 to TRBJ2-1; no definite D call. Germline CDR1 and CDR2: KGHSY and FQNENV. V was shortened by 4 bases and J by 5 bases, with 9 bases between the two germline ends. This CDR3 has 13 amino acids. As DNA, the CDR3 is TGTGCCAGCAGCCCCCGGTCGGACAATGAGCAGTTCTTC. Its protein is CASSPRSDNEQFF.

The chain couples TRBV4-2 to TRBJ2-3, with TRBD2 identical over 7 bases. This CDR3 spans 18 amino acids. Germline values: CDR1 LGHNA, CDR2 YNFKEQ. Unmatched junction bases numbered 11, after V lost 0 bases and J lost 2 bases. CDR3 residues: CASSQDRTSAGDTDTQYF. The CDR3 DNA follows: TGTGCCAGCAGCCAAGACCGCACATCGGCGGGGGACACAGATACGCAGTATTTT.

J is TRBJ1-2 and V is TRBV4-1; possibly TRBD1 for D (6 bases). CDR1 is MGHRA and CDR2 is YSYEKL in the germline V gene. Trimming cost V 2 bases and J 3 bases, with 13 bases left between them. The length of the CDR3 is 15 residues. CDR3 nucleotide sequence: TGCGCCAGCAGCCAAAACAGGGCAGGGCACTATGGCTACACCTTC. This gives the protein CASSQNRAGHYGYTF.

This chain joins TRBV7-9 and TRBJ2-2; 9 bases are shared with TRBD1. The CDR3 has 13 residues. V lost 10 bases, J lost 3 bases, and 3 bases stayed unmatched. Germline CDR1 SEHNR, CDR2 FQNEAQ (reference sequence). CDR3 region: CATGQGDTGELFF. The CDR3 coding sequence is TGTGCCACGGGACAGGGAGACACCGGGGAGCTGTTTTTT.

The genes are TRBV5-6 and TRBJ1-2, with 10 bases matching TRBD1. V trimming: 3 bases; J trimming: 1 base; junction bases outside the gene matches: 9. The CDR3 spans 17 residues. Germline V gene lookup returns CDR1 SGHDT and CDR2 YYEEEE. The CDR3 spells CASSSAGTGAFNYGYTF. DNA of the CDR3: TGTGCCAGCAGCTCGGCCGGGACAGGGGCATTTAACTATGGCTACACCTTC.

This chain links TRBV5-5 with TRBJ1-1; 7 bases are a match to TRBD1. CDR3 length: 15 residues. The J segment lost 0 bases and the V segment lost 4 bases, leaving 6 bases of the junction unmatched. The germline V gene has CDR1 SGHKS and CDR2 YYEKEE (reference sequence). The CDR3 nucleotides are TGTGCCAGCAGCAAACCGGGACAGTTGAACACTGAAGCTTTCTTT. Translation gives CASSKPGQLNTEAFF.

The V gene is TRBV9, the J gene TRBJ2-3; 9 nucleotides match TRBD2. The V gene's germline CDR1 is SGDLS and CDR2 YYNGEE. The J segment lost 2 bases and the V segment lost 4 bases, leaving 5 bases of the junction unmatched. The CDR3 consists of 15 residues. In nucleotides, the CDR3 is TGTGCCAGCAGCCCGGGACTAGCCAACACAGATACGCAGTATTTT. Its translation is CASSPGLANTDTQYF.